The entry below gives a single T cell receptor beta chain sequence along with its context. The antigen is not known. This sample was included in a study of T-cell memory formation after mild COVID-19. General observations from the study: Chiefly within CM and EM were the contracting CD4+ clones; CD8+ ones were within EMRA. Whether second-wave clones peaking at day 37 were SARS-CoV-2 specific went unconfirmed. From day 15 to 85, contracting clones were balanced between CD4 and CD8, whereas later expanders leaned toward CD4+.

TCRdb called the 5' RACE reads again in MiXCR, with one record for every CDR3 protein. The repertoire consists of some 320,000 distinct CDR3 sequences, with approximately 15% occurring once and the leading ten covering around 22%. After removal of 2 bases from V and 7 bases from J, the junction contained 5 bases not matched to a gene. The CDR3 runs 15 residues. Germline V CDR1 and CDR2: SGHTA, FQGNSA. The TCR comes from a man in his late teens or twenties who had mild COVID-19 (a few samples of this study predate the infection). Cell type and time point are not known. The rearrangement joins TRBV7-2 to TRBJ1-6; 7 bases align to TRBD1. Sequenced sample: PBMCs or a T cell subset sorted from them (not recorded which). The chain's CDR3 is CASSLLAGGNSPLHF. As DNA, the CDR3 is TGTGCCAGCAGCTTATTAGCAGGGGGAAATTCACCCCTCCACTTT.